This TCR beta chain emerged from a study of graft-versus-host responses after intestinal transplantation. Libraries were prepared by immunoSEQ multiplex PCR; TCRdb keeps only in-frame clonotypes and omits some of them. The sample has some 120,000 clones, 90% to 95% seen once. The CDR3 contains 10 residues. V lost 6 bases to trimming and J lost 15 bases, with 12 bases between them. CDR1 MDHEN and CDR2 SYDVKM come from the germline V gene. For this clone: Antigen specificity is unknown.

This sequence joins TRBV28 and TRBJ2-1; D is unclear. This specimen consisted of unstimulated CD4+ T cells sorted from spleen or lymph node cells, obtained before transplant. The clonotype originates from a human donor who was the organ donor for an intestinal transplant. In DNA form, the CDR3 reads TGTGCCAGCAGCGCCCTGGATGGGTTCTTC. This encodes CASSALDGFF.